A single TCR beta chain is shown here with its context. Antigen unknown. The data were obtained in a study of T cell responses to AZD1222 COVID-19 vaccine. TCRdb keeps only in-frame clones here, not all; method: immunoSEQ multiplex PCR. The sample consists of some 200,000 clones, around 92% of them appearing once. Germline CDR1 reads KGHDR; CDR2 reads SFDVKD. V shed 4 bases and J shed 3 bases, with 8 bases lying between them. This CDR3 spans 14 amino acids. Study results and caveats: Among spike-specific TCRs, nearly half reportedly target unmutated variant regions.

This sequence originates from an adult in good health. The sample was peripheral blood, taken on day 0 of AZD1222 vaccination. V usage is TRBV24-1 and J usage is TRBJ2-2; weak D call: TRBD1 (5 bases). CDR3 sequence reads: CATSDTTDTGELFF. CDR3 nucleotides: TGTGCCACCAGTGACACGACAGACACCGGGGAGCTGTTTTTT.